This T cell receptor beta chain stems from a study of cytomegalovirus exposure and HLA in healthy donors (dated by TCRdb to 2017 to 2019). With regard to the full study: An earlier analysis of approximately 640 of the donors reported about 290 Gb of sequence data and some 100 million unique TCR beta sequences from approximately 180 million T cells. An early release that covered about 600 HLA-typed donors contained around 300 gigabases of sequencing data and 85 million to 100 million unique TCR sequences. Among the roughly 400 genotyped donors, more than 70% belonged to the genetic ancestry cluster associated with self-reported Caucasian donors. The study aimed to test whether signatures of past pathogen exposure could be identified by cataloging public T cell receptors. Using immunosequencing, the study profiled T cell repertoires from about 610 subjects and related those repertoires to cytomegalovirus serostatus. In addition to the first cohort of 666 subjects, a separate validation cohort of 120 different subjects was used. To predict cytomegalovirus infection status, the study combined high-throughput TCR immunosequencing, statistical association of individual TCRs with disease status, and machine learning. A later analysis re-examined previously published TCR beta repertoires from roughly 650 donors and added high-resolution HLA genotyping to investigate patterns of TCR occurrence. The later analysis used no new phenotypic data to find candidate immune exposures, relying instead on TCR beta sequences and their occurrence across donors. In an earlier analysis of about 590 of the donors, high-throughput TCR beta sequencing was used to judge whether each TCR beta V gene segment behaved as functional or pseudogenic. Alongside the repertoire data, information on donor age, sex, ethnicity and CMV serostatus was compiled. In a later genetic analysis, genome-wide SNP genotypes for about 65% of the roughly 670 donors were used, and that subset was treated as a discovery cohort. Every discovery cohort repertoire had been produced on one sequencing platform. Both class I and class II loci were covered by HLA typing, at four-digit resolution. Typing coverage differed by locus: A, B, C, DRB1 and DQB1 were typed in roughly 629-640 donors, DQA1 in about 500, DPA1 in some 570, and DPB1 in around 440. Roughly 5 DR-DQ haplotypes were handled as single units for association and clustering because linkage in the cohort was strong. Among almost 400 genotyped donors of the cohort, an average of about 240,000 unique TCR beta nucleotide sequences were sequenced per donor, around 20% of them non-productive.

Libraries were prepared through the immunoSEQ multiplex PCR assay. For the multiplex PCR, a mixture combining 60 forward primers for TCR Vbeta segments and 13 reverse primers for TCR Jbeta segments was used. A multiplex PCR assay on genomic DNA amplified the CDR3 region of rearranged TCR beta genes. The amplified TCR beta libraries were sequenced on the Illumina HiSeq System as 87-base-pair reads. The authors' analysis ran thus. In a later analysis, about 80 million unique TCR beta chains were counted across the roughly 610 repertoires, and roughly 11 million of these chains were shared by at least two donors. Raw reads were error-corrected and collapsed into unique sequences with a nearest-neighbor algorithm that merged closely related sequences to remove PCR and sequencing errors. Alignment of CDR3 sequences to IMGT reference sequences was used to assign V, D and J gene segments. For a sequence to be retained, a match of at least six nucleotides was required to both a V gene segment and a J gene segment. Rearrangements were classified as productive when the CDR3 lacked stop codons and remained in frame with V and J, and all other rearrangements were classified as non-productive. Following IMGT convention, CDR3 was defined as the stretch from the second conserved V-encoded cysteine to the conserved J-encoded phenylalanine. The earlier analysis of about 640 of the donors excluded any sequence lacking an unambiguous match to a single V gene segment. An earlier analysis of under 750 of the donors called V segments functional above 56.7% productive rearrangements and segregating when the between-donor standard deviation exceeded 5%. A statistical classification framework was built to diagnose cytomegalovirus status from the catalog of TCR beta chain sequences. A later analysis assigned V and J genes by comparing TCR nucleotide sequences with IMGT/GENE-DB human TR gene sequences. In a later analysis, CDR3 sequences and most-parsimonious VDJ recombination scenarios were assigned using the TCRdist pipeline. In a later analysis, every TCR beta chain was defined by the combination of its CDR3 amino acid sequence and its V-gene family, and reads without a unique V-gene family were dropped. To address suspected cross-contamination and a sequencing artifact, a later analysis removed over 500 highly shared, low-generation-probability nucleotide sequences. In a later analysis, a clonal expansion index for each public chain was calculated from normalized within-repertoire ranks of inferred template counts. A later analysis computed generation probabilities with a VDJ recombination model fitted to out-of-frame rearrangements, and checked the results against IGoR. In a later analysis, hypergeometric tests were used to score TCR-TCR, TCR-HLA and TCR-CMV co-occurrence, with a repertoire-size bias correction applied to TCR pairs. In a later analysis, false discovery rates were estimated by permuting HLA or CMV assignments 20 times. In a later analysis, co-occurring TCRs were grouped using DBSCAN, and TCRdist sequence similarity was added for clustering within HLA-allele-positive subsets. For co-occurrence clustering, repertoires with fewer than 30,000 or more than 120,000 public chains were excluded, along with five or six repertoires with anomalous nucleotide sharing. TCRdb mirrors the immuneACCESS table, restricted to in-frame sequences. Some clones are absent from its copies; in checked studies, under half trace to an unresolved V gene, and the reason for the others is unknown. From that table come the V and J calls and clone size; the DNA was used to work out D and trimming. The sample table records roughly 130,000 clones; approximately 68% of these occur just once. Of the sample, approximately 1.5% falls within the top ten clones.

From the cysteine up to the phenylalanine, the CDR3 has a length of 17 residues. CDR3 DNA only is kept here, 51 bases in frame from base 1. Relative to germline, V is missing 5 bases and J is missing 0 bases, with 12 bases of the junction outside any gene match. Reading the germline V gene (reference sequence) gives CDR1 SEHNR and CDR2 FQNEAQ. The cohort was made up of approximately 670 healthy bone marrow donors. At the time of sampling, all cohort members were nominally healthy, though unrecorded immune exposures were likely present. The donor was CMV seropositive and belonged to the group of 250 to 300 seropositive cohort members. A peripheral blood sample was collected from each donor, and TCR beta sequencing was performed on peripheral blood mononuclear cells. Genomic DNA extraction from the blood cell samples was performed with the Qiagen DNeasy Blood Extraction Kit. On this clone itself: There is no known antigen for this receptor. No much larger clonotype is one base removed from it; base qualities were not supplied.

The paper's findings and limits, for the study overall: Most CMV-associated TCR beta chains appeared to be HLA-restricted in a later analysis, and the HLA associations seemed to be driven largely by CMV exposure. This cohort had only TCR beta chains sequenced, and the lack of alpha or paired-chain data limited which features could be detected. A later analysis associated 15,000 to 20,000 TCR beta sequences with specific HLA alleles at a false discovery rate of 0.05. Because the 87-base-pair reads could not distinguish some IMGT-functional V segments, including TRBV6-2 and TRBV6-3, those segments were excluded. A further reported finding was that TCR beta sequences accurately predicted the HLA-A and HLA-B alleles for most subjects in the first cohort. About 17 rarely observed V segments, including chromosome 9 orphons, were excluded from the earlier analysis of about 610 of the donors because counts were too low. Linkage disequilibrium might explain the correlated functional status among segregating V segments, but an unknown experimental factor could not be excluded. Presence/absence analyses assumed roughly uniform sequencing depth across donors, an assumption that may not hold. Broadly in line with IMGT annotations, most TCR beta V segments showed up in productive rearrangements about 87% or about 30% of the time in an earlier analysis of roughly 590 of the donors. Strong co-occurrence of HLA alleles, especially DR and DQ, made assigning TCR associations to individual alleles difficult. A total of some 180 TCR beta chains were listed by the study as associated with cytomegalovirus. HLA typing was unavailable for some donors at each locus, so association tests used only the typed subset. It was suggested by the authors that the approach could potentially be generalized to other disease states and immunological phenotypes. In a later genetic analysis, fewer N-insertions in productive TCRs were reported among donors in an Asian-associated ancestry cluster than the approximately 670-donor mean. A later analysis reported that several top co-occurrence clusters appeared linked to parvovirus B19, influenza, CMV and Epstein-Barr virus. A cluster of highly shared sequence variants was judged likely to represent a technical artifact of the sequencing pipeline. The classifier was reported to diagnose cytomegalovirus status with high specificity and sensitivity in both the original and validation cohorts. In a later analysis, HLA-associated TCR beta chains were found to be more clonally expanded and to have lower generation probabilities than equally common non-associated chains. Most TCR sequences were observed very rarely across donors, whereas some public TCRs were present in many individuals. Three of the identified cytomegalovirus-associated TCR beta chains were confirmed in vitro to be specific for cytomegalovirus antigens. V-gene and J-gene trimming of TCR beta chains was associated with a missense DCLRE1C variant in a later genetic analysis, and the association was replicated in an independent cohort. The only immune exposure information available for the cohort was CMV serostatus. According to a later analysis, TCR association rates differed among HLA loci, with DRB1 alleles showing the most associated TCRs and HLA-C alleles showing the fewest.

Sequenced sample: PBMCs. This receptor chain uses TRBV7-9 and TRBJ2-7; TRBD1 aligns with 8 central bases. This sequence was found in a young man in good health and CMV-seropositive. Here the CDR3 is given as CASSSTDREFPSYEQYF. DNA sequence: TGTGCCAGCAGCAGTACGGACAGGGAGTTTCCCTCCTACGAGCAGTACTTC.